Detailed here is one T cell receptor beta chain. The germline V gene has CDR1 DFQATT and CDR2 SNEGSKA (reference sequence). The CDR3 loop spans 14 amino acids. V dropped 4 bases and J dropped 5 bases, with 12 bases sitting between them. In TCRdb, the 5' RACE reads were re-called with MiXCR into one record per CDR3 protein. The table lists 8,000 to 8,500 distinct CDR3 sequences, roughly two thirds of them singletons. The specimen was tumor-infiltrating naive CD4+ T cells sorted from the breast tumor. The subset denotes: naive CD4+ T cells, CD4+CD45RA+CD25-. The chain couples TRBV20-1 to TRBJ1-6; no clear D. The clonotype comes from a female donor with breast cancer. CDR3 region: CSANQGSDNSPLHF. For the CDR3, the DNA is TGCAGTGCTAACCAAGGATCCGATAATTCACCCCTCCACTTT.